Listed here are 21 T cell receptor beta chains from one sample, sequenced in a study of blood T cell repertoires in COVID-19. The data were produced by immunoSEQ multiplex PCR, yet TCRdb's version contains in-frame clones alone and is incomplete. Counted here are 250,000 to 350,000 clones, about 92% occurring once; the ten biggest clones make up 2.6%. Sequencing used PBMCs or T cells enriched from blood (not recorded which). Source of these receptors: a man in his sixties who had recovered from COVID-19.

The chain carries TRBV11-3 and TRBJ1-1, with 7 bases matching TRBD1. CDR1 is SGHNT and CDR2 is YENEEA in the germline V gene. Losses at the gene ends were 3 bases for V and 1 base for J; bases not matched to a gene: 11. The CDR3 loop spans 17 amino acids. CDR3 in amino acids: CASSFFSQDRRNTEAFF. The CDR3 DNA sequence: TGTGCCAGCAGCTTTTTTTCCCAGGACAGGCGGAACACTGAAGCTTTCTTT.

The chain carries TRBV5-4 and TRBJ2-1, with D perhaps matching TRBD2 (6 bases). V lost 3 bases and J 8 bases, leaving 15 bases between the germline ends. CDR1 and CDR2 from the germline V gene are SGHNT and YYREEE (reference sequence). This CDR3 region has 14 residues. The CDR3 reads CASSSPGGSDEQFF. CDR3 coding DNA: TGTGCCAGCAGCTCGCCCGGGGGTTCGGATGAGCAGTTCTTC.

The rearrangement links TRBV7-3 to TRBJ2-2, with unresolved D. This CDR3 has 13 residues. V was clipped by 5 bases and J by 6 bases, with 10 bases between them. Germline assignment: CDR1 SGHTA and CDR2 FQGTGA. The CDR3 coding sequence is TGTGCCAGCAGCCCCACTGCCTCCGGGGAGCTGTTTTTT. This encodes CASSPTASGELFF.

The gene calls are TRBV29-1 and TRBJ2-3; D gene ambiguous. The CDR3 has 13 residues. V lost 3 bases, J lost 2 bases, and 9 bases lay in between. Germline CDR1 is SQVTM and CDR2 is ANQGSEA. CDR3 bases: TGCAGCGTTGATCCAGACATCACAGATACGCAGTATTTT. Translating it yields CSVDPDITDTQYF.

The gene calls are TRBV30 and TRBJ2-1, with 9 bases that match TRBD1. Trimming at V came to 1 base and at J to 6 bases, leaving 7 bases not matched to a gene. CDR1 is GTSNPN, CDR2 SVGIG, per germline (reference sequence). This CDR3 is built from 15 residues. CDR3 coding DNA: TGTGCCTGGAGTGATTCCCCGACAGGGGGCAATGAGCAGTTCTTC. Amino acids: CAWSDSPTGGNEQFF.

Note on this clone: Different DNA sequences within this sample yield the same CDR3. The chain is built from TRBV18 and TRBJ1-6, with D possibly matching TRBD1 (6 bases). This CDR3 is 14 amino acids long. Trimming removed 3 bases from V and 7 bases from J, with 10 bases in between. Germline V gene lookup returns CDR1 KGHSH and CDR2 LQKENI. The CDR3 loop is CASSPGTGNSPLHF. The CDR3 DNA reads TGTGCCAGCTCACCTGGCACAGGGAATTCACCCCTCCACTTT.

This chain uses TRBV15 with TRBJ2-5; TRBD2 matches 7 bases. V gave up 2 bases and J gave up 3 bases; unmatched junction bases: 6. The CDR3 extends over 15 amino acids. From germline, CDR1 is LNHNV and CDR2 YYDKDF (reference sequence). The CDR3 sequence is CATSRMGLAEETQYF. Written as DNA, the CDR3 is TGTGCCACCAGCAGAATGGGGCTAGCGGAAGAGACCCAGTACTTC.

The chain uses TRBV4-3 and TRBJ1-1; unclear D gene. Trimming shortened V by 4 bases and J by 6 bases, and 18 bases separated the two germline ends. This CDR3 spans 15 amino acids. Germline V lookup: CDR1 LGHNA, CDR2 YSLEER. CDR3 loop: CASSPSGEGRAEAFF. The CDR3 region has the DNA TGCGCCAGCAGCCCTTCCGGGGAAGGGAGGGCTGAAGCTTTCTTT.

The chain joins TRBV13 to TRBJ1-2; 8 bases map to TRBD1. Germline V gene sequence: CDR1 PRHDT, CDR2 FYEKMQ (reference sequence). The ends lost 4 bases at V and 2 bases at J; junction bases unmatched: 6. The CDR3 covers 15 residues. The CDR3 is CASSSDRDKNYGYTF. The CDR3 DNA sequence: TGTGCCAGCAGCTCGGACAGGGACAAGAACTATGGCTACACCTTC. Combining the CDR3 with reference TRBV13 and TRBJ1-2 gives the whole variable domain AAGVIQSPRHLIKEKRETATLKCYPIPRHDTVYWYQQGPGQDPQFLISFYEKMQSDKGSIPDRFSAQQFSDYHSELNMSSLELGDSALYFCASSSDRDKNYGYTFGSGTRLTVV.

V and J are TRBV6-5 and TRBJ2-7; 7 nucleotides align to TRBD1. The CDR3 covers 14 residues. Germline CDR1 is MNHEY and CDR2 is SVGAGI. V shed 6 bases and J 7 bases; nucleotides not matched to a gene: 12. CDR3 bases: TGTGCCAGCAGCGCCGGGACAGCCAACGGGGAGCAGTACTTC. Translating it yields CASSAGTANGEQYF.

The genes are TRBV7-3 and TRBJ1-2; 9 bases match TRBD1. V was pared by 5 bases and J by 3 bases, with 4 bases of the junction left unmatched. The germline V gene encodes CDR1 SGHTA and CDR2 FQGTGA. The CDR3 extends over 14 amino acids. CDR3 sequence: CASSPTGGDYGYTF. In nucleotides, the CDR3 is TGTGCCAGCAGCCCCACAGGGGGCGACTATGGCTACACCTTC.

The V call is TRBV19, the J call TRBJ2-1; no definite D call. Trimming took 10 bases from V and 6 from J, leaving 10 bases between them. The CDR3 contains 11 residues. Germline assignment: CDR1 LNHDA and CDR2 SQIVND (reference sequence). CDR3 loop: CATTKLNEQFF. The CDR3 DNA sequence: TGTGCCACCACTAAGCTCAATGAGCAGTTCTTC.

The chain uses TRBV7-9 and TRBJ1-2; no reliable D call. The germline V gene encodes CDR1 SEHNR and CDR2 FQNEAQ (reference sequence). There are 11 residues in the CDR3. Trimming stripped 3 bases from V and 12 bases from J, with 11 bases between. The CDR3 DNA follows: TGTGCCAGCAGCTTCGGGGAATTGGACACCTTC. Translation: CASSFGELDTF.

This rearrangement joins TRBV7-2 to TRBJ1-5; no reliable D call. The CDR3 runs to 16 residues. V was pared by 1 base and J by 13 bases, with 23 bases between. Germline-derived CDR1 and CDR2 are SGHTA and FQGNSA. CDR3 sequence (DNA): TGTGCCAGCAGCTTAGGCGCGGGGAGACTACAAATGGAGCAGCATTTT. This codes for CASSLGAGRLQMEQHF.

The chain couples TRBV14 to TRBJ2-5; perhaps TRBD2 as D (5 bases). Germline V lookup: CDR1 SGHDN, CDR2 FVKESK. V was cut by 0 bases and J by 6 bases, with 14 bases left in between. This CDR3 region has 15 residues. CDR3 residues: CASSQDLARRKTQYF. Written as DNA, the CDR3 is TGTGCCAGCAGCCAAGATTTGGCGAGGAGGAAGACCCAGTACTTC.

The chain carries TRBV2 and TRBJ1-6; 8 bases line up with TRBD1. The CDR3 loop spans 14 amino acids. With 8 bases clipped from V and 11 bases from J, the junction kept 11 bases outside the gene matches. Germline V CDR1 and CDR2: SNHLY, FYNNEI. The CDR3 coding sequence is TGTGCCAGCGGCCGAGCAGGGGGCCGTGCACCCCTCCACTTT. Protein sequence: CASGRAGGRAPLHF.

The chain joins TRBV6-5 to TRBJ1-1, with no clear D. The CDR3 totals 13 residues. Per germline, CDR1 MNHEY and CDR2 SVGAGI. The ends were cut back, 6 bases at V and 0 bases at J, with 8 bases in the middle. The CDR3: CASRSQVNTEAFF. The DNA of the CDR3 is TGTGCCAGCAGATCCCAGGTGAACACTGAAGCTTTCTTT.

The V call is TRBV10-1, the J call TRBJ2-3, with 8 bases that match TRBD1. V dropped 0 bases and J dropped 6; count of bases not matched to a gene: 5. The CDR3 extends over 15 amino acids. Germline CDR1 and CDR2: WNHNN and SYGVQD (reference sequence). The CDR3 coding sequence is TGCGCCAGCAGTGAGTCGGCAGGGGGCGTGGATACGCAGTATTTT. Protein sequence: CASSESAGGVDTQYF.

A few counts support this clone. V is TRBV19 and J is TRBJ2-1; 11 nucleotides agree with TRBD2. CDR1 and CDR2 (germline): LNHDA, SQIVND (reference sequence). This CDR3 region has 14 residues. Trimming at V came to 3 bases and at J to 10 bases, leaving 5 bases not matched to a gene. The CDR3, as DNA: TGTGCCAGTAGTATTAGCGGGAGGGCCCGGGAGCAGTTCTTC. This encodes CASSISGRAREQFF.

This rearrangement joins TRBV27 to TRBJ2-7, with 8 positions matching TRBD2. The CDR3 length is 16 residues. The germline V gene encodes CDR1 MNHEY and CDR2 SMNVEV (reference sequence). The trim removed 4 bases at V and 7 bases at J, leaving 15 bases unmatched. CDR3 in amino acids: CASSSFAGGGVGEQYF. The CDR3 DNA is TGTGCCAGCAGTTCCTTCGCGGGAGGAGGTGTTGGTGAGCAGTACTTC.

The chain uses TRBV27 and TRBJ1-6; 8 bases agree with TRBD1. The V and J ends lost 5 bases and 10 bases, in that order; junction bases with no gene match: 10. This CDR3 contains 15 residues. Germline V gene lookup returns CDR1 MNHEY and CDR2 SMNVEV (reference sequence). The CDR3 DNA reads TGTGCCAGCAGTAAATGGACAGGGCGAGGCTCACCCCTCCACTTT. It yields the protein CASSKWTGRGSPLHF.